This TCR beta chain was retrieved from a study of blood T cell repertoires in COVID-19 (dated by TCRdb to 2020 to 2021). Regarding the research as a whole: Samples covering the acute and convalescent phases of COVID-19 were provided by collaborators in the United States, Italy and Spain. The material from the prospective study consisted of cDNA or gDNA derived from T cells, B-cell-depleted T cells, or PBMCs. Subjects who had been exposed to COVID-19, were actively infected with it, or had recovered from it provided the deeply sampled blood TCRbeta repertoires that made up the dataset. The repertoires were made available in a free public database intended to serve as a resource for research on the immune response to SARS-CoV-2. Samples were obtained from the ongoing ImmuneRACE study (first 160 participants) and from about 1,300 subjects provided by 6 global collaborators. Sample metadata almost always included a de-identified subject ID, COVID-19 status, age in years and sex. Where HLA class I and class II types were available, the types were taken from metadata supplied by the sample provider, not from assay-based typing.

Summary of the overall study and its limitations: Clinical and demographic metadata were provided uncurated, with the amount varying by source and participant.

This clone showed up just a few times. The specificity of this receptor is unknown. One base away there is no much larger clone; base qualities are not given. TCRbeta CDR3 regions were amplified from genomic DNA by means of the immunoSEQ Assay, a bias-controlled multiplex PCR. The source study handled its data this way. Nucleated cell counts per sample were estimated from amplification of reference gene primers within the assay. Sequence reads were collapsed and filtered to measure the absolute abundance of every unique TCRbeta CDR3 rearrangement. Productive Simpson clonality was computed per sample as the square root of Simpson's diversity index over productive rearrangements. As stored in TCRdb, this immuneACCESS dataset retains in-frame rearrangements with V and J assigned. A fraction of the clones does not appear; measured against another copy, unresolved V genes explain less than half of the discrepancy, and the remainder lacks a known reason. V and J calls and clone size follow that table, whereas D and trimming were derived from the DNA. This sample gives about 65,000 clones in total; over 80% of them show up just once. About 38% of the sample is taken by the ten largest.

Whole blood was collected in K2EDTA tubes by collaborating institutions according to the institutions' own protocols. Collaborator samples were shipped for TCRbeta analysis as frozen whole blood, isolated PBMCs, or DNA extracted from either sample type. Sequencing was performed on peripheral blood. This receptor was identified in a human donor in a cohort sampled during active COVID-19.

The CDR3 loop reads CASSQNTGGPEAFF. The sequence in DNA is TGTGCCAGCAGCCAGAATACAGGTGGGCCTGAAGCTTTCTTT. Recombination joined TRBV3-1 (or the pseudogene TRBV3-2) with TRBJ1-1, and perhaps TRBD1 as D gene, on 5 matching bases. The junction carries 14 bases between V and J, which are trimmed by 3 bases and 6 bases respectively. The cysteine opens and the phenylalanine closes a CDR3 of 14 amino acids. Kept here is only the CDR3 DNA, which spans 42 bases and is read in frame from base 1. Reading the germline V gene (reference sequence) gives CDR1 LGHDT and CDR2 YNNKEL.